Listed here are 27 T cell receptor beta chains from one sample, sequenced in a study of OX40 agonist ivuxolimab in advanced cancers. Produced via immunoSEQ multiplex PCR; TCRdb's table is partial and in-frame only. The sample has roughly 40,000 clones; over 75% are singletons. Sequences were derived from CD4+ or CD8+ T cells sorted from blood, sampled in a trial of the OX40 agonist ivuxolimab. These TCRs come from an adult with an advanced solid tumor such as melanoma, head and neck, liver or kidney cancer.

CDR3 sequence reads: CASSLEPANTGELFF. The CDR3 DNA sequence: TGCGCCAGCAGCTTGGAGCCCGCGAACACCGGGGAGCTGTTTTTT. The gene calls are TRBV5-1 and TRBJ2-2, with D uncertain. Germline assignment: CDR1 SGHRS and CDR2 YFSETQ. The CDR3 is 15 amino acids. The V end lost 0 bases, the J end lost 0 bases, and 6 bases lay between the germline ends.

The chain employs TRBV6-1 and TRBJ1-1; 7 bases agree with TRBD1. V gave up 5 bases and J gave up 2 bases; unmatched junction bases: 8. This CDR3 comprises 15 residues. Germline assignment: CDR1 MNHNS and CDR2 SASEGT. CDR3: CASSKEGGGNTEAFF. DNA for the CDR3: TGTGCCAGCAGTAAAGAAGGGGGCGGAAACACTGAAGCTTTCTTT.

This clone was seen a few times. This chain uses TRBV7-8 with TRBJ1-6; weak D call: TRBD1 (6 bases). The CDR3 extends over 13 amino acids. Deletions cut 3 bases from V and 9 bases from J, with 9 bases between. CDR1 is SGHVS, CDR2 FQNEAQ, per germline. Here the CDR3 DNA reads TGTGCCAGCAGCTTCCGGACAGTTTCACCCCTCCACTTT. Protein sequence: CASSFRTVSPLHF.

The V gene is TRBV19, the J gene TRBJ2-7, with 8 nucleotides matching TRBD1. V shed 5 bases and J 3 bases; nucleotides not matched to a gene: 15. Germline assignment: CDR1 LNHDA and CDR2 SQIVND (reference sequence). The CDR3 is made up of 17 amino acids. This CDR3 reads CASSPQGRTGSSYEQYF. The CDR3 region has the DNA TGTGCCAGTAGTCCCCAGGGTCGGACAGGGTCCAGCTACGAGCAGTACTTC. Full variable domain (remainder filled in from reference TRBV19 and TRBJ2-7): DGGITQSPKYLFRKEGQNVTLSCEQNLNHDAMYWYRQDPGQGLRLIYYSQIVNDFQKGDIAEGYSVSREKKESFPLTVTSAQKNPTAFYLCASSPQGRTGSSYEQYFGPGTRLTVT.

The chain joins TRBV27 to TRBJ2-6; D gene unclear. Trimming removed 9 bases from V and 4 bases from J, with 13 bases in between. This CDR3 has 14 amino acids. Germline loops: CDR1 MNHEY, CDR2 SMNVEV (reference sequence). Here the CDR3 DNA reads TGTGCCAGTAGTAAGTTGGGAGGGGCCAACGTCCTGACTTTC. Translating gives CASSKLGGANVLTF.

The chain has TRBV6-5 and TRBJ2-2; D not certain. Germline CDR1 is MNHEY and CDR2 is SVGAGI. CDR3 length: 13 amino acids. V was clipped by 7 bases and J by 10 bases, with 16 bases between them. The CDR3 DNA follows: TGTGCCAGCACCGAGACCGACGGTCAGGAGCTGTTTTTT. Its protein product is CASTETDGQELFF.

The J gene is TRBJ2-2, the V gene TRBV6-5, with D tentatively TRBD2 (5 bases). Germline CDR1 MNHEY, CDR2 SVGAGI. The CDR3 consists of 15 residues. The V end was cut by 5 bases, the J end by 4 bases, with 14 bases between. The CDR3 DNA sequence: TGTGCCAGCAGTCCACTAGGAGTTAGCACCGGGGAGCTGTTTTTT. Encoded protein: CASSPLGVSTGELFF.

The chain links TRBV7-8 to TRBJ2-7; D remains unclear. Between the trimmed V and J ends, which lost 1 base and 3 bases, there was a span of 13 bases. Germline assignment: CDR1 SGHVS and CDR2 FQNEAQ. The CDR3 sequence is 15 residues long. CDR3 in amino acids: CASSLEAGSGYEQYF. The DNA for the CDR3 is TGTGCCAGCAGCTTAGAGGCCGGGTCGGGCTACGAGCAGTACTTC.

The genes are TRBV28 and TRBJ1-2; D gene unclear. The CDR3 consists of 13 residues. Trimming shortened V by 2 bases and J by 4 bases, and 8 bases separated the two germline ends. The V gene's germline CDR1 is MDHEN and CDR2 SYDVKM. In DNA form, the CDR3 reads TGTGCCAGCAGTTTACCCGGCGGCTATGGCTACACCTTC. Translating gives CASSLPGGYGYTF.

The rearrangement links TRBV28 to TRBJ1-5; D is unresolved. Germline V gives CDR1 MDHEN, CDR2 SYDVKM. The CDR3 extends over 12 amino acids. V was cut by 10 bases and J by 0 bases, with 7 bases left in between. CDR3 bases: TGTGCCACCAGAGGTAGCAATCAGCCCCAGCATTTT. This translates into CATRGSNQPQHF.

The V and J genes are TRBV6-5 and TRBJ2-5; D could derive from TRBD1 or TRBD2 (7 bases each). CDR1 and CDR2 (germline): MNHEY, SVGAGI. V lost 7 bases, J lost 5 bases, and 11 bases lay in between. This CDR3 region has 12 residues. The CDR3 region is CASNQGGETQYF. CDR3 bases: TGTGCCAGCAACCAGGGGGGGGAGACCCAGTACTTC.

V usage is TRBV7-9 and J usage is TRBJ2-7, with 8 bases matching TRBD1. This CDR3 is 15 amino acids long. The germline V gene encodes CDR1 SEHNR and CDR2 FQNEAQ (reference sequence). With V trimmed by 6 bases and J by 2 bases, 9 bases remained unmatched. The CDR3: CASSSQGELPYEQYF. The DNA for the CDR3 is TGTGCCAGCAGTTCACAGGGGGAACTGCCCTACGAGCAGTACTTC.

The V gene is TRBV7-6, the J gene TRBJ1-5; D not resolved. The V gene lost 1 base and the J gene lost 4 bases, with 8 bases spanning the gap. The CDR3 has 14 amino acids. The germline gives CDR1 SGHVS, CDR2 FNYEAQ. The CDR3: CASSLDLGNQPQHF. CDR3 coding DNA: TGTGCCAGCAGCTTAGATCTGGGGAATCAGCCCCAGCATTTT.

The chain joins TRBV9 to TRBJ2-3; 14 nucleotides match TRBD2. V lost 2 bases to trimming and J lost 2 bases; unmatched junction nucleotides: 13. The CDR3 is 20 residues long. Germline loops: CDR1 SGDLS, CDR2 YYNGEE. The CDR3 nucleotides are TGTGCCAGCAGCGTCGGACTAGCGGGAGGCGCCACGGGGCTCACAGATACGCAGTATTTT. Residues: CASSVGLAGGATGLTDTQYF.

The gene calls are TRBV7-8 and TRBJ2-7; no definite D call. The length of the CDR3 is 16 residues. V lost 0 bases and J lost 5, with 17 bases in between. Germline CDR1 SGHVS, CDR2 FQNEAQ. CDR3 coding DNA: TGTGCCAGCAGCTTAGCTTCGTGGGTTGGGTTCCACGAGCAGTACTTC. This encodes CASSLASWVGFHEQYF.

This chain joins TRBV10-3 and TRBJ2-1, with D possibly TRBD1 on 5 matching bases. The germline V gene has CDR1 ENHRY and CDR2 SYGVKD. This CDR3 has 11 amino acids. Trimming left V 2 bases short and J 10 bases short, with 6 bases between. CDR3 DNA sequence: TGTGCCATCAGTGAGAACAGGGAGCAGTTCTTC. The encoded protein is CAISENREQFF.

The chain uses TRBV5-1 and TRBJ2-3, with 7 bases matching TRBD1. CDR1 and CDR2 from the germline V gene are SGHRS and YFSETQ. The ends lost 7 bases at V and 2 bases at J; junction bases unmatched: 7. The CDR3 length is 14 residues. The CDR3 nucleotides read TGCGCCAGCCGAAGGGGGCCCACCACAGATACGCAGTATTTT. Residues: CASRRGPTTDTQYF.

The DNA for the CDR3 is TGTGCCAGTAGTACGACAGGGTCGACTAATGAAAAACTGTTTTTT. Translation gives CASSTTGSTNEKLFF. V and J are TRBV19 and TRBJ1-4; the match to TRBD1 covers 7 bases. V gave up 4 bases and J gave up 2 bases; unmatched junction bases: 4. The germline V gene encodes CDR1 LNHDA and CDR2 SQIVND (reference sequence). The CDR3 sequence is 15 residues long.

This chain uses TRBV19 with TRBJ2-3; D remains ambiguous. This CDR3 spans 13 amino acids. The germline V gene encodes CDR1 LNHDA and CDR2 SQIVND (reference sequence). The V end was cut by 3 bases, the J end by 3 bases, with 7 bases between. Here the CDR3 reads CASSMQQTDTQYF. In DNA, the CDR3 is TGTGCCAGTAGTATGCAGCAGACAGATACGCAGTATTTT.

The chain joins TRBV27 to TRBJ2-1, with 9 bases matching TRBD2. Germline V gene data show CDR1 as MNHEY and CDR2 as SMNVEV (reference sequence). The CDR3 extends over 15 amino acids. Losses at the gene ends were 2 bases for V and 9 bases for J; bases not matched to a gene: 8. The CDR3 nucleotides are TGTGCCAGCAGTTTAGGGACTAGCATTAAGACTGAGCAGTTCTTC. Encoded protein: CASSLGTSIKTEQFF.

This sequence joins TRBV5-1 and TRBJ1-4; D remains ambiguous. Deletions cut 2 bases from V and 1 base from J, with 9 bases between. This CDR3 contains 15 residues. CDR1 and CDR2 from the germline V gene are SGHRS and YFSETQ. The CDR3 loop reads CASSFSAGTNEKLFF. The DNA for the CDR3 is TGCGCCAGCAGCTTTTCAGCTGGAACTAATGAAAAACTGTTTTTT.

Points on this clone: The junction shows a germline mismatch at one end, possibly a read error. The J gene is TRBJ1-4, the V gene TRBV29-1; D may be TRBD1 (5 bases). The V gene's germline CDR1 is SQVTM and CDR2 ANQGSEA. The CDR3 runs 15 residues. This CDR3 reads CSVEDRWGSRAPNPF. The CDR3 nucleotides read TGCAGCGTTGAAGATCGGTGGGGTTCCAGGGCACCCAATCCTTTT.

The V and J genes are TRBV19 and TRBJ1-2; D is unresolved. The CDR3 spans 14 residues. The ends were cut back, 6 bases at V and 1 base at J, with 12 bases in the middle. Germline CDR1 is LNHDA and CDR2 is SQIVND (reference sequence). The CDR3 region has the DNA TGTGCCAGTAGCCCAGACACGTTTAACTATGGCTACACCTTC. Its protein is CASSPDTFNYGYTF. Complete variable domain (other parts from reference TRBV19 and TRBJ1-2): DGGITQSPKYLFRKEGQNVTLSCEQNLNHDAMYWYRQDPGQGLRLIYYSQIVNDFQKGDIAEGYSVSREKKESFPLTVTSAQKNPTAFYLCASSPDTFNYGYTFGSGTRLTVV.

The J gene is TRBJ2-7, the V gene TRBV23-1, with D possibly TRBD1 on 6 matching bases. TRBV23-1 is an ORF, and what it does is uncertain. V was clipped by 0 bases and J by 3 bases, with 15 bases between them. The CDR3 contains 16 residues. The CDR3 nucleotides read TGCGCCAGCAGTCAATCGAAGGCAGGGGTTTTCTACGAGCAGTACTTC. This codes for CASSQSKAGVFYEQYF.

The V call is TRBV14, the J call TRBJ1-5; 8 positions match TRBD1. CDR1 and CDR2 from the germline V gene are SGHDN and FVKESK. The J segment lost 4 bases and the V segment lost 3 bases, leaving 5 bases of the junction unmatched. This CDR3 contains 15 residues. The chain's CDR3 is CASSHGQGSNQPQHF. The CDR3 nucleotides read TGTGCCAGCAGCCACGGACAGGGATCAAATCAGCCCCAGCATTTT.

The chain couples TRBV11-1 to TRBJ1-5, with a weak D call TRBD1 (5 bases). Looked up from germline, CDR1 is SGHAT and CDR2 is FQDESV (reference sequence). Between the trimmed V and J ends, which lost 1 base and 4 bases, there was a span of 11 bases. The CDR3 consists of 15 residues. CDR3 residues: CASSLEGTENQPQHF. CDR3 nucleotide sequence: TGTGCCAGCAGCTTAGAGGGGACGGAAAATCAGCCCCAGCATTTT. Filled out from reference TRBV11-1 and TRBJ1-5, the complete variable domain reads EAEVAQSPRYKITEKSQAVAFWCDPISGHATLYWYRQILGQGPELLVQFQDESVVDDSQLPKDRFSAERLKGVDSTLKIQPAELGDSAMYLCASSLEGTENQPQHFGDGTRLSIL.

This clone was recorded only once. The V gene is TRBV19, the J gene TRBJ2-1; TRBD2 matches at 12 bases. The CDR3 extends over 17 amino acids. The J segment lost 7 bases and the V segment lost 1 base, leaving 8 bases of the junction unmatched. Germline lookup yields CDR1 LNHDA and CDR2 SQIVND (reference sequence). CDR3 residues: CASSIARTSGRMNEQFF. CDR3 in DNA: TGTGCCAGTAGTATAGCTAGAACTAGCGGGAGGATGAATGAGCAGTTCTTC.